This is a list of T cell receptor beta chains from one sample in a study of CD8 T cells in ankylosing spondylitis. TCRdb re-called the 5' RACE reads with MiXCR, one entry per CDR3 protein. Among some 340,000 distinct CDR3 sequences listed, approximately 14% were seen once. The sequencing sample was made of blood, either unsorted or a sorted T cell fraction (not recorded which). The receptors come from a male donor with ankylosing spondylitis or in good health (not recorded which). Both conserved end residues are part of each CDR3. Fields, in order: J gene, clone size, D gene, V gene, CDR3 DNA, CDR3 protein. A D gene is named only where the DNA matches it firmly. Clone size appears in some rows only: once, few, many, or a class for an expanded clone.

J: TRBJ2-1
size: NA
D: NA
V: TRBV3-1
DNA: TGTGCCAGCAGCCGATCTGGGGGTCACAATGAGCAGTTCTTC
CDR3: CASSRSGGHNEQFF

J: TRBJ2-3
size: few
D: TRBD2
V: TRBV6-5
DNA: TGTGCCAGCAGTTCCTTAGCGGGAGGGGGAGATACGCAGTATTTT
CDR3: CASSSLAGGGDTQYF

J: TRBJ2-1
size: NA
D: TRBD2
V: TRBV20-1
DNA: TGCAGTGCTTCGGGACTAGCGGGGGTTGAGCAGTTCTTC
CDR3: CSASGLAGVEQFF

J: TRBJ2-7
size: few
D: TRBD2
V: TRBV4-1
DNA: TGCGCCAGCAGCCGGGCACTAGCGGGGGGGCGAATTTACGAGCAGTACTTC
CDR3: CASSRALAGGRIYEQYF

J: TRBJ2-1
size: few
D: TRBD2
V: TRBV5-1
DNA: TGCGCCAGCATGTTTAGCGGGAGTTCTGGAAATGAGCAGTTCTTC
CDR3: CASMFSGSSGNEQFF

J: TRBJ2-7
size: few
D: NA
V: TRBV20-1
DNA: TGCAGTGCTAGAGATATCCCCTCCTACGAGCAGTACTTC
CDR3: CSARDIPSYEQYF

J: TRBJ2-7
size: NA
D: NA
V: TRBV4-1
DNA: TGCGCCAGCAGCCAAGAGCAGGATCCCTACGAGCAGTACTTC
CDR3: CASSQEQDPYEQYF

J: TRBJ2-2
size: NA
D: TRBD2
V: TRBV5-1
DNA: TGCGCCAGCAGCTTATCAGCGGGAGAACGAACCGGGGAGCTGTTTTTT
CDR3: CASSLSAGERTGELFF

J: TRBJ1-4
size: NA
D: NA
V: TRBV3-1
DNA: TGTGCCAGCAGCCCCGCCCACCGGAATGAAAAACTGTTTTTT
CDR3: CASSPAHRNEKLFF

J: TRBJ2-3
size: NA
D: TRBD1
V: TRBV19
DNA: TGTGCCAGTAGCCGACAGGGTAGAGATACGCAGTATTTT
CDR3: CASSRQGRDTQYF

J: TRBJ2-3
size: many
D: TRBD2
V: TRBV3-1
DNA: TGTGCCAGCAGCCAAGTTAGCGGGAGGGCCGGGAAAGATACGCAGTATTTT
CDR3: CASSQVSGRAGKDTQYF

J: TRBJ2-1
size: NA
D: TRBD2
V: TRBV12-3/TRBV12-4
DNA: TGTGCCAGCAGCTTCCTAGCGGGAGGGGGGAATGAGCAGTTCTTC
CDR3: CASSFLAGGGNEQFF

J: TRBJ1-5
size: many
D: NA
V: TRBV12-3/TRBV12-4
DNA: TGTGCCAGCAGTTTGGGGGGCGGGCAGCCCCAGCATTTT
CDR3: CASSLGGGQPQHF

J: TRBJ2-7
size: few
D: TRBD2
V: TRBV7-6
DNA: TGTGCCAGCAGCTTAGAGGTGGGCGGGAGATCCTACGAGCAGTACTTC
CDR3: CASSLEVGGRSYEQYF

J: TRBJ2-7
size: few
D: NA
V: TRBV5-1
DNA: TGCGCCAGCAGCTTGGGGGGACCGGGAACCTACGAGCAGTACTTC
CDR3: CASSLGGPGTYEQYF

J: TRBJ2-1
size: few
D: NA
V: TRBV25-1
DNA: TGTGCCAGCAGTGAATCCGGGACCCGATACAATGAGCAGTTCTTC
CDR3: CASSESGTRYNEQFF

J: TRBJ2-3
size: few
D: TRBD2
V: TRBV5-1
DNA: TGCGCCAGCAGCTTGGACGGGGGGGCCATGGATACGCAGTATTTT
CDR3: CASSLDGGAMDTQYF

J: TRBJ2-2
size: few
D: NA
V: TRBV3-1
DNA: TGTGCCAGCAGCCTACAAGCGGGCGCGAACACCGGGGAGCTGTTTTTT
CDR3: CASSLQAGANTGELFF

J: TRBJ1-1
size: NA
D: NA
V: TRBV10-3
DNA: TGTGCCATCAGTACCGGCACTTGGAACACTGAAGCTTTCTTT
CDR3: CAISTGTWNTEAFF

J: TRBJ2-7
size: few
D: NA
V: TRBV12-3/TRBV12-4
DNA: TGTGCCAGCAGTTTAACGGGAGCCACTGGCGAGCAGTACTTC
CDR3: CASSLTGATGEQYF

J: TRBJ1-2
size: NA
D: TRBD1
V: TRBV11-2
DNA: TGTGCCAGCAGCTTAGGTCGGGCCGGGACAGGGGCTTTTGATGGCTACACCTTC
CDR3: CASSLGRAGTGAFDGYTF

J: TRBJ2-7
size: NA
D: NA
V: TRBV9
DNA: TGTGCCAGCAGCCCCCAGGCAGGGACGGGGGAGCAGTACTTC
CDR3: CASSPQAGTGEQYF

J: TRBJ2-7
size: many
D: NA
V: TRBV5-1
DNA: TGCGCCAGCAGCTTGGGTCAGGGACATTCCTACGAGCAGTACTTC
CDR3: CASSLGQGHSYEQYF

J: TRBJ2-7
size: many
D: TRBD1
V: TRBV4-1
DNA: TGCGCCAGCAGCCAAGAAGGGACAGGGGCCTCCGAGCAGTACTTC
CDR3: CASSQEGTGASEQYF

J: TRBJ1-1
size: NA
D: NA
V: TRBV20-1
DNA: TGCAGTGCTAGATCCATGCTGCAGGACACTGAAGCTTTCTTT
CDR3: CSARSMLQDTEAFF

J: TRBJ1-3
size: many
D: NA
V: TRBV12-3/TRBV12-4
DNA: TGTGCCAGCAGTCTCAGATTCCTCGGAAACACCATATATTTT
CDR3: CASSLRFLGNTIYF

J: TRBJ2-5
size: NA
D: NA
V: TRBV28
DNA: TGTGCCAGCAGTTTAAGGACGGCGGGGACCCAGTACTTC
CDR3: CASSLRTAGTQYF

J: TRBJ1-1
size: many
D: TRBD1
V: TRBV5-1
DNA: TGCGCCAGCAGCTCCGACAGGGACACTGAAGCTTTCTTT
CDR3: CASSSDRDTEAFF

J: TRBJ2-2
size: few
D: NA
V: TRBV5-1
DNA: TGCGCCAGCAGCTTGGAATCGGCCACCGGGGAGCTGTTTTTT
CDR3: CASSLESATGELFF

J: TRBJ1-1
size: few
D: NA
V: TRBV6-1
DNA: TGTGCCAGCCTGACCAGGACGAACACTGAAGCTTTCTTT
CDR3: CASLTRTNTEAFF

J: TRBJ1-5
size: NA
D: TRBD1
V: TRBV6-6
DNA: TGTGCCAGCAGCGGGGACAGGGGTGAGCCCCAGCATTTT
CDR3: CASSGDRGEPQHF

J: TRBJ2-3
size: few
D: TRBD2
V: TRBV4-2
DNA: TGTGCCAGCAGCCAAGAAGCGGGGGGCACAGATACGCAGTATTTT
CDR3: CASSQEAGGTDTQYF

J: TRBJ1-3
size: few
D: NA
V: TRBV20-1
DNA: TGCAGTGCTAGGACGCAGAGCTCTGGAAACACCATATATTTT
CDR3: CSARTQSSGNTIYF

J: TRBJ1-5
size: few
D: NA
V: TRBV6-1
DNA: TGTGCCAGCACGCCTTATAGCAATCAGCCCCAGCATTTT
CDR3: CASTPYSNQPQHF

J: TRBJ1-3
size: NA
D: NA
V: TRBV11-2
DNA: TGTGCCAACAGCTTAGCCGGAAACACCATATATTTT
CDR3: CANSLAGNTIYF

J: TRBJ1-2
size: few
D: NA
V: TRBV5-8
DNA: TGTGCCAGCAGCTTGGAGGACAGCTATGGCTACACCTTC
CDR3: CASSLEDSYGYTF

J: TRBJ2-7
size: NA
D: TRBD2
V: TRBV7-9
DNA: TGTGCCAGCAGCTTAGGAAGGACTAGCGGGAACGACGAGCAGTACTTC
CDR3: CASSLGRTSGNDEQYF

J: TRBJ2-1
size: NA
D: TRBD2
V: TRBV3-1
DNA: TGTGCCAGCAGCCTGAGGGGACTAGCGGGAGGAAGGGATGAGCAGTTCTTC
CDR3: CASSLRGLAGGRDEQFF

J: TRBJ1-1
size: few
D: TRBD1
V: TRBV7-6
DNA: TGTGCCAGCAGCCGGGGACAGGGGCACACTGAAGCTTTCTTT
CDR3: CASSRGQGHTEAFF

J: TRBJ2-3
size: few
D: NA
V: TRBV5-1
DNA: TGCGCCAGCAGCTTGGGGACGGCATCAAGCACAGATACGCAGTATTTT
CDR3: CASSLGTASSTDTQYF

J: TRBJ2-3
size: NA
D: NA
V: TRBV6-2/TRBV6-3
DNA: TGTGCCAGCAGTTACCCGGGCAGTGGAGATACGCAGTATTTT
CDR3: CASSYPGSGDTQYF

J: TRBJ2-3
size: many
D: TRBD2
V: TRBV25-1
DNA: TGTGCCAGCAGTCAGGGGACTAGCGGGGGTACAGATACGCAGTATTTT
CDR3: CASSQGTSGGTDTQYF

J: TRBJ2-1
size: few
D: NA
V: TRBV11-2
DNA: TGTGCCAGCAGCCCGACCGCCAATGAGCAGTTCTTC
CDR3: CASSPTANEQFF

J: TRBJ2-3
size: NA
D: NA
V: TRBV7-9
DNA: TGTGCCAGCAGCCCGTTGACTCAACCCGGGGCGGATACGCAGTATTTT
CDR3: CASSPLTQPGADTQYF

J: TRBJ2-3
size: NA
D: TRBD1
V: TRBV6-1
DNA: TGTGCCAGCAGTCTCGGATTCGGGACAGGGGAACGAGATACGCAGTATTTT
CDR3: CASSLGFGTGERDTQYF

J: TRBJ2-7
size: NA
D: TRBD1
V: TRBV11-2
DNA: TGTGCCAGCAGCTTAGACGGGACAGCTGGCTTC
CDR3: CASSLDGTAGF

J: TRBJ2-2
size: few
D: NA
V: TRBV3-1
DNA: TGTGCCAGCAGCCAAACTATAGGGAGGCCCGGGGAGCTGTTTTTT
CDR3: CASSQTIGRPGELFF

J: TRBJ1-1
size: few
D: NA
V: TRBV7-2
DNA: TGTGCCAGCAGCCCCCAAGGTCAGCGGCTTTGGACTGAAGCTTTCTTT
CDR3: CASSPQGQRLWTEAFF

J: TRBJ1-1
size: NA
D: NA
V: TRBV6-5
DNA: TGTGCCAGCAGCGGACACTCCACTGAAGCTTTCTTT
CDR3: CASSGHSTEAFF

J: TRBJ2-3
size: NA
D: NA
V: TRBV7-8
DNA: TGTGCCAGCAGCCTCCGCGCAGGGGCTGAGTCTAGCACAGATACGCAGTATTTT
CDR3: CASSLRAGAESSTDTQYF

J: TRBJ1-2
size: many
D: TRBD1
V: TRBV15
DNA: TGTGCCACTATGGACAGGGGATACTATGGCTACACCTTC
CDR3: CATMDRGYYGYTF

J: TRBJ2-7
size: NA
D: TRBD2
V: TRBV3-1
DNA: TGTGCCAGCACCCAAGGACTAGCGGGAGCAGGTGAGCAGTACTTC
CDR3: CASTQGLAGAGEQYF

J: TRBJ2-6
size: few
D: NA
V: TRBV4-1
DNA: TGCGCCAGCAGCCAAGAAACAGGACTGAACTCTGGGGCCAACGTCCTGACTTTC
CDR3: CASSQETGLNSGANVLTF

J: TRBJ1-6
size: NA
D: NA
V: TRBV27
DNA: TGTGCCAGCAGTTTAAAGGGGGGCAGGTCACCCCTCCACTTT
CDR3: CASSLKGGRSPLHF

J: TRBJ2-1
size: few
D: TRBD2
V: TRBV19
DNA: TGTGCCAGTAGTATGTTGGCTAGCGGGGGCAATGAGCAGTTCTTC
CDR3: CASSMLASGGNEQFF

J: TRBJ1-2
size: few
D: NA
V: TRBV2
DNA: TGTGCCAGCGTAGTGGGGGCCCCCTATGGCTACACCTTC
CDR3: CASVVGAPYGYTF

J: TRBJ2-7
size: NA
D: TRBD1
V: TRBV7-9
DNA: TGTGCCAGCAGCTTTAGGGATTTGGGACAGGCCTTC
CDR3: CASSFRDLGQAF

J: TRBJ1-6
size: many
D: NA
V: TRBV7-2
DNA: TGTGCCAGCAGCTTAGCAGCCATCAGAGATTCACCCCTCCACTTT
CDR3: CASSLAAIRDSPLHF

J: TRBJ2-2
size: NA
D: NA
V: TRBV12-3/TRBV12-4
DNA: TGTGCCAGCAGTTTAGTAGACAGACCGACCGGGGAGCTGTTTTTT
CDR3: CASSLVDRPTGELFF